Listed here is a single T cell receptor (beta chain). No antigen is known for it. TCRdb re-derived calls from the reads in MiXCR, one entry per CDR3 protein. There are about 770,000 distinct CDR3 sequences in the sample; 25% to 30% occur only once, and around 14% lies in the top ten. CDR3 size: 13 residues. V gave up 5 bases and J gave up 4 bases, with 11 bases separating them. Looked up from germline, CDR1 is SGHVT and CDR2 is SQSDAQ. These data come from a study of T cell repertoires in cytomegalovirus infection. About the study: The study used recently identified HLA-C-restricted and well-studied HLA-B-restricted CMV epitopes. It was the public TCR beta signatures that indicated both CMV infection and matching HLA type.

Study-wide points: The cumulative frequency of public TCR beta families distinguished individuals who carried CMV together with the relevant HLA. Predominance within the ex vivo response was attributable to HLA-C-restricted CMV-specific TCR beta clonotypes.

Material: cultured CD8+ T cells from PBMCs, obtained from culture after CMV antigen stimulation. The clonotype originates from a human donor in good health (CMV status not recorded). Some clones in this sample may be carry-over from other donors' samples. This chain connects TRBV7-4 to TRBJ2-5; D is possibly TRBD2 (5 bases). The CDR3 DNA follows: TGTGCCAGCAGCCCCGGGAACTTAGAGACCCAGTACTTC. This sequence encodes CASSPGNLETQYF. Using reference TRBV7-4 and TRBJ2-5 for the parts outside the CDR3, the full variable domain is GAGVSQSPRYKVAKRGRDVALRCDSISGHVTLYWYRQTLGQGSEVLTYSQSDAQRDKSGRPSGRFSAERPERSVSTLKIQRTEQGDSAVYLCASSPGNLETQYFGPGTRLLVL.